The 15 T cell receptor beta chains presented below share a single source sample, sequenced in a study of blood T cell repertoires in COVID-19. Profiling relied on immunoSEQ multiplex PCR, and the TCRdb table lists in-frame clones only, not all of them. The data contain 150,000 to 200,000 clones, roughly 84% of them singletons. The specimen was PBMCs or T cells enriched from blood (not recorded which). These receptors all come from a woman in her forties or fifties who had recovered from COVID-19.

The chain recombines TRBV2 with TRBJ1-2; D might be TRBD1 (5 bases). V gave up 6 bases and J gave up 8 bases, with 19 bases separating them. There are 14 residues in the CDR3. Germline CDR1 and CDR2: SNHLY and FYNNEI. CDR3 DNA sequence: TGTGCCAGCAGCTCTATACAGGAATTCTGGGGCTACACCTTC. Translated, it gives CASSSIQEFWGYTF.

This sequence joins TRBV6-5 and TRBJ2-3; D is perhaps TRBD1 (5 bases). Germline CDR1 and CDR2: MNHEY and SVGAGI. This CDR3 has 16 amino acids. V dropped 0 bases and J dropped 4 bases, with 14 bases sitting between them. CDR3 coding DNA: TGTGCCAGCAGTTACTCGACAGTCCTTCTCTCAGATACGCAGTATTTT. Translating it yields CASSYSTVLLSDTQYF.

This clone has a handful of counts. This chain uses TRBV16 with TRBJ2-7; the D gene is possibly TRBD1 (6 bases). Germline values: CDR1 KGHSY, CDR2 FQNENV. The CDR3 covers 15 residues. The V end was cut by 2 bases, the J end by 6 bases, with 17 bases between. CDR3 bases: TGTGCCAGCAGCCAAAGTTCGTCAGGGGTACGCGAGCAGTACTTC. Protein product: CASSQSSSGVREQYF.

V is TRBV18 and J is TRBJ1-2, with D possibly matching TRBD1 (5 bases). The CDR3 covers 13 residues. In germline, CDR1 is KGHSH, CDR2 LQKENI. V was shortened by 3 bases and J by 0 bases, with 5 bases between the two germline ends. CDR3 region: CASSPTANYGYTF. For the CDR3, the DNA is TGTGCCAGCTCACCGACAGCTAACTATGGCTACACCTTC.

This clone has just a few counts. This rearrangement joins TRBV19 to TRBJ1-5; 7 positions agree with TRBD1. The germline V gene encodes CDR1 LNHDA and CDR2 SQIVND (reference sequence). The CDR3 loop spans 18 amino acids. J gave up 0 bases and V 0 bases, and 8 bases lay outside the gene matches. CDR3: CASSIDGPYRGSNQPQHF. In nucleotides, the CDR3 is TGTGCCAGTAGTATAGATGGACCCTACAGGGGTAGCAATCAGCCCCAGCATTTT.

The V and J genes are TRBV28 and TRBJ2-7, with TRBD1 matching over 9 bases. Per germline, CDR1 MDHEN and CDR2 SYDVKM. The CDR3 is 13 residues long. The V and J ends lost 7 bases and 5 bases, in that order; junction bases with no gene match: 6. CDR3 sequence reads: CASTPGDRDEQYF. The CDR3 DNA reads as TGTGCCAGCACCCCCGGGGACAGGGACGAGCAGTACTTC.

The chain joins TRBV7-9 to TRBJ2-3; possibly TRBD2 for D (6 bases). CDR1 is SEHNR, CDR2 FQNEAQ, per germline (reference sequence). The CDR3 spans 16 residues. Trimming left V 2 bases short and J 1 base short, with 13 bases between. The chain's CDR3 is CASSLSGRDRTDTQYF. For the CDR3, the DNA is TGTGCCAGCAGCTTATCCGGGCGGGATCGCACAGATACGCAGTATTTT.

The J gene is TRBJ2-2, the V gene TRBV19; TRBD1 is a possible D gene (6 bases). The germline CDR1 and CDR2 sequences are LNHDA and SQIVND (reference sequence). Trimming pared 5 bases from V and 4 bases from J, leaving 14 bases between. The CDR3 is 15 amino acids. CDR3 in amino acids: CASSPQTGSTGELFF. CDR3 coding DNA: TGTGCCAGTAGTCCGCAGACAGGAAGCACCGGGGAGCTGTTTTTT. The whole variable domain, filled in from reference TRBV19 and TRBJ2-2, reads DGGITQSPKYLFRKEGQNVTLSCEQNLNHDAMYWYRQDPGQGLRLIYYSQIVNDFQKGDIAEGYSVSREKKESFPLTVTSAQKNPTAFYLCASSPQTGSTGELFFGEGSRLTVL.

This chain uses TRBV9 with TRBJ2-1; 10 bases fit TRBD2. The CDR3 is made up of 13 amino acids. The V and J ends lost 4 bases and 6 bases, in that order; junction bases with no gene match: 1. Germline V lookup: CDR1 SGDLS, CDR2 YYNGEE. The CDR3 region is CASSRTSGNEQFF. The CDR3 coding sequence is TGTGCCAGCAGCCGGACTAGCGGCAATGAGCAGTTCTTC.

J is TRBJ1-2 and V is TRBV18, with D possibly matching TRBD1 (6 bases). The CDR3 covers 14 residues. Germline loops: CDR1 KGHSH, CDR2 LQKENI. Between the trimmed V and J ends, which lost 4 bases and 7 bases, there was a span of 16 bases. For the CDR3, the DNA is TGTGCCAGCTCACTGGAGACAGGCACGGGTGGCTACACCTTC. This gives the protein CASSLETGTGGYTF.

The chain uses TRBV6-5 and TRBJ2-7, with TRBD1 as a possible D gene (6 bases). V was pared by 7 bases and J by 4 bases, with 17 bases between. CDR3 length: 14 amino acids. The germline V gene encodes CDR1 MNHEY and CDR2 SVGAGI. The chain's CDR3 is CASMTSGTNYEQYF. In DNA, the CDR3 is TGTGCCAGCATGACTTCCGGGACAAATTACGAGCAGTACTTC.

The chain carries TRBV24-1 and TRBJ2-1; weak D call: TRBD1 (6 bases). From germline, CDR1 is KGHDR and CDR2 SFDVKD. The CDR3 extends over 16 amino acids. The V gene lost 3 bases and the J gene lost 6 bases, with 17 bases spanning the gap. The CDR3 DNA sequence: TGTGCCACCAGTGATCGCAGGCAACTCAGGGGCAATGAGCAGTTCTTC. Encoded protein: CATSDRRQLRGNEQFF.

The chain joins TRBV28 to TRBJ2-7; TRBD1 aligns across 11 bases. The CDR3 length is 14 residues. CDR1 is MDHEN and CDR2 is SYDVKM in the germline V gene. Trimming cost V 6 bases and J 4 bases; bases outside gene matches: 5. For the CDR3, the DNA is TGTGCCAGCAGCTCCGGGACAGGGGGGTACGAGCAGTACTTC. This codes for CASSSGTGGYEQYF.

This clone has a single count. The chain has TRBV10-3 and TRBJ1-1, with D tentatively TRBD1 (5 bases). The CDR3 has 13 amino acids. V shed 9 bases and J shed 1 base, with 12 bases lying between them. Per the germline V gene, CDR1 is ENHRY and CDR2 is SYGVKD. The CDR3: CAIRVTANTEAFF. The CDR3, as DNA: TGTGCCATAAGGGTGACAGCGAACACTGAAGCTTTCTTT.

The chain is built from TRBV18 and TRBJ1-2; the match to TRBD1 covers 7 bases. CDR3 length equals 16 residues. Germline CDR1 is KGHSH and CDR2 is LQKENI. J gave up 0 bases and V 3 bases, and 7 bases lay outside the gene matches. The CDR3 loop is CASSPFTGQANYGYTF. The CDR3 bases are TGTGCCAGCTCACCTTTTACTGGACAGGCTAACTATGGCTACACCTTC.